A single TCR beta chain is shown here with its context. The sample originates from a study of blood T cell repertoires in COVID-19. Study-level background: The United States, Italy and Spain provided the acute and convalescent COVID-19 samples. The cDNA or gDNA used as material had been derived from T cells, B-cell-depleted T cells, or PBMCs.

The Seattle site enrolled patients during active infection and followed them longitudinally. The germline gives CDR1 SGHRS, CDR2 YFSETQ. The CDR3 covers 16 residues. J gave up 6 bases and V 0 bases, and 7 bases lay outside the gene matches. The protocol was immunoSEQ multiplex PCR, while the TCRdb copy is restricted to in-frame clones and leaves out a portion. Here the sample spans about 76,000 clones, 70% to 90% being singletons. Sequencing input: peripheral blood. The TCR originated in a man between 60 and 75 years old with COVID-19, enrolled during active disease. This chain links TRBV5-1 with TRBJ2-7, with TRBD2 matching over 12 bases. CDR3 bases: TGCGCCAGCAGCTTGGGGTTTGTGACTAGCGGGAGCGAGCAGTACTTC. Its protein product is CASSLGFVTSGSEQYF. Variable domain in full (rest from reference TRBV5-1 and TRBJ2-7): KAGVTQTPRYLIKTRGQQVTLSCSPISGHRSVSWYQQTPGQGLQFLFEYFSETQRNKGNFPGRFSGRQFSNSRSEMNVSTLELGDSALYLCASSLGFVTSGSEQYFGPGTRLTVT.